This TCR beta chain is from a study of beta chain features in type 1 diabetes. Study-level information: Analysis included 107,917,701 sorted cells drawn from all samples. Study outcomes and limitations: A possible short-template PCR bias applies equally to patients and controls. Shortening of TCRB CDR3s, moderate but significant, appeared in all four CD4+ subsets of Type 1 diabetes patients.

The study reverse transcribed the entire isolated RNA, so it sequenced expressed TCRB transcripts. Using immunoSEQ multiplex PCR, the repertoire was profiled, and TCRdb retains in-frame clones only, with some absent. The sample includes 640,000 or so clones, about an eighth seen only once; the top ten take 0.022%. V was pared by 1 base and J by 3 bases, with 21 bases between. The germline V gene has CDR1 MNHNS and CDR2 SASEGT. The CDR3 is made up of 18 amino acids. In this sample, this clone turned up a few times. Its antigen is currently unknown. The gene calls are TRBV6-1 and TRBJ1-1; no reliable D call. Sequenced material: naive CD4+ T cells from blood. The receptor was isolated from a man between 18 and 29 years old with type 1 diabetes. The CDR3: CASSEVQTIRWRYTEAFF. CDR3 DNA: TGTGCCAGCAGTGAAGTACAGACGATTCGGTGGCGGTACACTGAAGCTTTCTTT.